This TCR beta chain was sequenced for a study of beta chain features in type 1 diabetes. Study conclusions and caveats: Patients with type 1 diabetes showed fewer VDJ junction insertions and more deletions. Shorter TCRB CDR3s, moderately but significantly so, were found in Type 1 diabetes patients in all four CD4+ subsets. TCRB repertoires of naive, central memory and Treg cells appeared more similar among patients than among healthy donors.

Every bit of the isolated RNA underwent reverse transcription, so sequencing read expressed TCRB transcripts. Using immunoSEQ multiplex PCR, the repertoire was profiled, and TCRdb retains in-frame clones only, with some absent. The profile shows over 600,000 clones, around 12% of them singletons. Sampling consisted of one heparinised blood draw per donor, averaging around 110 mL. All sorted populations exceeded 95% purity. CDR1 and CDR2 from the germline V gene are SGHNT and YYREEE (reference sequence). The CDR3 contains 15 residues. V shed 2 bases and J 4 bases; nucleotides not matched to a gene: 4. In the case of this clone: As yet, its antigen is unknown.

The source of this sequence is a man aged 25 to 40 with type 1 diabetes. Sequencing was performed on naive CD4+ T cells from blood. The chain joins TRBV5-4 to TRBJ2-3, with TRBD2 identical over 10 bases. CDR3 sequence: CASSFPSGGSDTQYF. The CDR3 coding sequence is TGTGCCAGCAGCTTTCCTAGCGGGGGCTCAGATACGCAGTATTTT.